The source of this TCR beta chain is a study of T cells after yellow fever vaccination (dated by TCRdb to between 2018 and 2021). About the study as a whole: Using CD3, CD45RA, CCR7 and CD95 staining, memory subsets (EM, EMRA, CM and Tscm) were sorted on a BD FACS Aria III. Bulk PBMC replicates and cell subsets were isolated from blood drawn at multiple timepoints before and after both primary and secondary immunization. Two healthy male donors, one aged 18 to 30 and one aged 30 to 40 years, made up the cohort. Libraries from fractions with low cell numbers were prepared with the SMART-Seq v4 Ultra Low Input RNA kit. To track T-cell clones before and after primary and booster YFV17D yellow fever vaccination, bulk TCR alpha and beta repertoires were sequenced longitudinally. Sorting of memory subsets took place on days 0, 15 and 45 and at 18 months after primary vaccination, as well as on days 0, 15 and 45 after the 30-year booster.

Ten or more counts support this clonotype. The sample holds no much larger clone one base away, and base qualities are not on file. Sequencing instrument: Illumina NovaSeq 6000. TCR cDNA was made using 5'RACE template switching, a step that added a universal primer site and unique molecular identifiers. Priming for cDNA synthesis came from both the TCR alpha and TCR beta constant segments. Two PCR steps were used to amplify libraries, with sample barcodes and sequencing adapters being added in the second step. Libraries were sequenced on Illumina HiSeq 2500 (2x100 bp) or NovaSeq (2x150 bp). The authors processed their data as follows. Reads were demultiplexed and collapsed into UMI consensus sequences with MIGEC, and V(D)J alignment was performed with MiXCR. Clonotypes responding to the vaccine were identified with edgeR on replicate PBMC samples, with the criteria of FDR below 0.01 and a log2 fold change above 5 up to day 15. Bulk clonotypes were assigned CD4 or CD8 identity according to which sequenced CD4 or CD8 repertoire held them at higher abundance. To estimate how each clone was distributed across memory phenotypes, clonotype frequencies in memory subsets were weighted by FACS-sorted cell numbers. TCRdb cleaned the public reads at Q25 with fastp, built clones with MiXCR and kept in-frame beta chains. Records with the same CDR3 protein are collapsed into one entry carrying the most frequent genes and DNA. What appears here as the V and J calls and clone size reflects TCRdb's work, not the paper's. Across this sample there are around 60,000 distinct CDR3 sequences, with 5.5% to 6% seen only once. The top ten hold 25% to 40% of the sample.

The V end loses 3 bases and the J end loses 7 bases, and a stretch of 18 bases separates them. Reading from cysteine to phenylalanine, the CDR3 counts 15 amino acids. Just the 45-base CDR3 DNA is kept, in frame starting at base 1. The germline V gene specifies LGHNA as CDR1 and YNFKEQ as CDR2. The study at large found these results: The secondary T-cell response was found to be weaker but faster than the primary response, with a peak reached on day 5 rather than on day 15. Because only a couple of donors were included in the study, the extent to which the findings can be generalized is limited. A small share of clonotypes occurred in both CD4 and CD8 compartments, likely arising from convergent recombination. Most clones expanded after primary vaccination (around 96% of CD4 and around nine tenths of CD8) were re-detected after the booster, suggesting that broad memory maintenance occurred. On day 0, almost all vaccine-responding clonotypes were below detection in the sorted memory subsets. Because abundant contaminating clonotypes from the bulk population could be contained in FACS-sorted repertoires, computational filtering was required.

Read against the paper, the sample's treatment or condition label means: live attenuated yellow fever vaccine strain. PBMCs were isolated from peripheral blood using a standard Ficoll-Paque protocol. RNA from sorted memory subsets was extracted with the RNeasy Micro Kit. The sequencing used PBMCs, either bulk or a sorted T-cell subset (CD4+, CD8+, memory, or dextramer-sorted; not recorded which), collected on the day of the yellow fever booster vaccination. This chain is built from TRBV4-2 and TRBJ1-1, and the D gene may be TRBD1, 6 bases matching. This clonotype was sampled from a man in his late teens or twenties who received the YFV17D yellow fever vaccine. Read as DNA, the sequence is TGTGCCAGCAGCCAGCGGACGGGGGCGATTAATGAAGCTTTCTTT. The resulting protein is CASSQRTGAINEAFF.